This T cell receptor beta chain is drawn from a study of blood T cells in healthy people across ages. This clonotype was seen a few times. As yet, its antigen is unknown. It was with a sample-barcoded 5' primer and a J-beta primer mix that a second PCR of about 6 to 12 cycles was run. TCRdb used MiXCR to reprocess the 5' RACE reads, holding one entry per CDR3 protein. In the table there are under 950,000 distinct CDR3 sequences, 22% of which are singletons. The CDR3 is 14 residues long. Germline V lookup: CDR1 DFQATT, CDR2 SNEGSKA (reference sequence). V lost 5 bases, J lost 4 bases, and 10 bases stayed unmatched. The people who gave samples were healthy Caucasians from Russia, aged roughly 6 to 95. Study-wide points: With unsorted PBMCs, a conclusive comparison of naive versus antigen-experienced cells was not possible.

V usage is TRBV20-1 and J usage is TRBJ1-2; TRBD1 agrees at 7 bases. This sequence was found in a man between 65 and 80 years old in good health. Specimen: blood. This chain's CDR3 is CSAQIGQDPYGYTF. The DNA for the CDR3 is TGCAGTGCTCAAATCGGACAGGATCCCTATGGCTACACCTTC.